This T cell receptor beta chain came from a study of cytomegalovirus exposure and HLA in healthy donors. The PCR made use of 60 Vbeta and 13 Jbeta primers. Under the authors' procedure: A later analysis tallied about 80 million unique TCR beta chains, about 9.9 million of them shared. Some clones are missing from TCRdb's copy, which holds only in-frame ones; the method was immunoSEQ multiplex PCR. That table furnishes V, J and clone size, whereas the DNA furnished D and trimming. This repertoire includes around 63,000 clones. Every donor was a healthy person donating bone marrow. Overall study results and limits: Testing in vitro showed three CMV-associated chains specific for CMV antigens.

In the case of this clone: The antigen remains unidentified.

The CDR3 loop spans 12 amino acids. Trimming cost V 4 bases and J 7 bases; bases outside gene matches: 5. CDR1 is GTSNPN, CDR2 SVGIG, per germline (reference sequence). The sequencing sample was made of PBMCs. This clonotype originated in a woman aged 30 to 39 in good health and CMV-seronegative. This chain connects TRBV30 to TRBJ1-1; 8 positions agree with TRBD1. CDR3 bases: TGTGCCTGGACGACAGGGGTGGTTGAAGCTTTCTTT. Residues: CAWTTGVVEAFF.